This entry concerns a single T cell receptor (beta chain). This specimen comes from a study of T cell clones after liver transplantation. Looking at the study overall: TCRbeta sequencing after a pre-transplant mixed lymphocyte reaction identified graft-donor-reactive clones, later tracked in post-transplant blood.

Profiling relied on immunoSEQ multiplex PCR, and the TCRdb table lists in-frame clones only, not all of them. The profile shows tens of thousands of clones, about four fifths of them singletons. V lost 5 bases, J lost 4 bases, and 13 bases lay in between. This CDR3 spans 14 amino acids. Germline CDR1 and CDR2: SGHTA and FQGTGA. The material was CD4+ T cells from blood, obtained before liver transplant. The V call is TRBV7-3, the J call TRBJ2-3, with D perhaps TRBD2 (6 bases). The clonotype originates from a human donor who received a liver transplant. This CDR3 reads CASSPPGGADTQYF. DNA of the CDR3: TGTGCCAGCAGCCCCCCCGGCGGGGCAGATACGCAGTATTTT. Drawing the rest from reference TRBV7-3 and TRBJ2-3, the complete variable domain is GAGVSQTPSNKVTEKGKYVELRCDPISGHTALYWYRQSLGQGPEFLIYFQGTGAADDSGLPNDRFFAVRPEGSVSTLKIQRTERGDSAVYLCASSPPGGADTQYFGPGTRLTVL.